These 30 T cell receptor beta chains originate from one sample sequenced in a study of PD-L1 blockade in urothelial cancer. TCRdb's copy holds only in-frame clones and misses some; the assay was immunoSEQ multiplex PCR. Of around 100,000 clones listed, roughly 90% were seen once; the top ten hold less than 5%. Time point given: peripheral blood 6 weeks after treatment start. The specimen comprised PBMCs, sampled around atezolizumab (anti-PD-L1) treatment. These receptor sequences come from a man between 60 and 75 years old with urothelial cancer.

The chain joins TRBV5-1 to TRBJ2-1; 14 bases are shared with TRBD2. Losses at the gene ends were 0 bases for V and 9 bases for J; bases not matched to a gene: 2. This CDR3 is built from 15 residues. The V gene's germline CDR1 is SGHRS and CDR2 YFSETQ. CDR3 in amino acids: CASSLGLAGGTEQFF. Here the CDR3 DNA reads TGCGCCAGCAGCTTGGGACTAGCGGGAGGGACTGAGCAGTTCTTC.

The chain has TRBV30 and TRBJ1-1; D possibly corresponds to TRBD1 (5 bases). Germline CDR1 GTSNPN, CDR2 SVGIG (reference sequence). This CDR3 is built from 16 residues. The V and J ends lost 3 bases and 6 bases respectively, with 23 bases between them. The CDR3 loop is CAWSRDMAGLGAEAFF. DNA for the CDR3: TGTGCCTGGAGCCGCGATATGGCGGGACTTGGGGCTGAAGCTTTCTTT. The variable domain in full, completed from reference TRBV30 and TRBJ1-1, reads SQTIHQWPATLVQPVGSPLSLECTVEGTSNPNLYWYRQAAGRGLQLLFYSVGIGQISSEVPQNLSASRPQDRQFILSSKKLLLSDSGFYLCAWSRDMAGLGAEAFFGQGTRLTVV.

This chain links TRBV9 with TRBJ1-2, with TRBD1 identical over 8 bases. Germline CDR1 and CDR2: SGDLS and YYNGEE. The CDR3 loop spans 15 amino acids. Germline trimming cut 0 bases from V and 1 base from J; bases unmatched to any gene: 2. The CDR3 DNA sequence: TGTGCCAGCAGCGTAGCCGGACAGGGTAACTATGGCTACACCTTC. Its translation: CASSVAGQGNYGYTF.

This chain uses TRBV9 with TRBJ2-5, with TRBD2 as a possible D gene (6 bases). Germline lookup yields CDR1 SGDLS and CDR2 YYNGEE. V was shortened by 0 bases and J by 5 bases, with 11 bases between the two germline ends. This CDR3 is built from 14 residues. The CDR3 DNA sequence: TGTGCCAGCAGCGTAGGTGGACTAAGGGAGACCCAGTACTTC. This sequence encodes CASSVGGLRETQYF.

The rearrangement links TRBV19 to TRBJ2-5; 9 positions match TRBD2. The V gene end was trimmed by 1 base and the J gene end by 6 bases; junction bases not matched to a gene: 3. Germline lookup yields CDR1 LNHDA and CDR2 SQIVND (reference sequence). The CDR3 has 14 amino acids. CDR3 protein: CASSIGLAEQTQYF. The CDR3 DNA follows: TGTGCCAGTAGTATAGGACTAGCGGAACAGACCCAGTACTTC.

This clone was seen only a few times. The rearrangement uses TRBV4-1 and TRBJ2-5; 9 bases are shared with TRBD2. The V and J ends lost 0 bases and 5 bases, in that order; junction bases with no gene match: 1. Germline assignment: CDR1 MGHRA and CDR2 YSYEKL. CDR3 length equals 14 residues. The CDR3 DNA is TGCGCCAGCAGCCAAGACGGACTAGCGGAGACCCAGTACTTC. This encodes CASSQDGLAETQYF.

The chain combines TRBV11-2 with TRBJ2-6, with 9 bases that match TRBD1. This CDR3 is built from 19 residues. Trimming took 4 bases from V and 0 from J; bases not matched to a gene: 10. Germline CDR1 and CDR2: SGHAT and FQNNGV. As DNA, the CDR3 is TGTGCCAGCAGCTCCGGGGACAGGGTAGCAGACTCTGGGGCCAACGTCCTGACTTTC. This sequence encodes CASSSGDRVADSGANVLTF.

This CDR3 is CASSLQGGYEQYF. CDR3 nucleotide sequence: TGTGCCAGCAGTTTACAGGGAGGCTACGAGCAGTACTTC. The V and J genes are TRBV27 and TRBJ2-5, with a possible D match to TRBD2 (6 bases). The assigned J gene may be wrong: the sequence end matches TRBJ2-7 better. There are 13 residues in the CDR3. Germline assignment: CDR1 MNHEY and CDR2 SMNVEV (reference sequence).

This clone appeared a single time. The genes are TRBV7-9 and TRBJ1-1, with D possibly being TRBD1 (6 bases). Germline lookup yields CDR1 SEHNR and CDR2 FQNEAQ (reference sequence). The CDR3 is made up of 15 amino acids. Trimming removed 1 base from V and 4 bases from J, with 13 bases in between. CDR3 coding DNA: TGTGCCAGCAGCTTAGGGGGACATCCGAGCACTGAAGCTTTCTTT. Amino acids: CASSLGGHPSTEAFF.

The chain has TRBV6-6 and TRBJ1-1; 10 nucleotides align to TRBD1. The CDR3 covers 14 residues. Trimming at V came to 5 bases and at J to 5 bases, leaving 5 bases not matched to a gene. Germline CDR1 is MNHNY and CDR2 is SVGAGI (reference sequence). Written as DNA, the CDR3 is TGTGCCAGCAGTACGGGACAGGGGCAAACTGAAGCTTTCTTT. Translation gives CASSTGQGQTEAFF.

The chain couples TRBV30 to TRBJ2-3; 16 bases line up with TRBD2. CDR1 and CDR2 from the germline V gene are GTSNPN and SVGIG (reference sequence). The CDR3 extends over 16 amino acids. After removal of 5 bases from V and 5 bases from J, the junction contained 7 bases not matched to a gene. CDR3 protein: CAWEGLAGGPGDTQYF. The DNA for the CDR3 is TGTGCCTGGGAGGGACTAGCGGGAGGGCCAGGAGATACGCAGTATTTT.

On this clone itself: The same CDR3 can be traced to other DNA sequences in this sample. The chain is built from TRBV5-1 and TRBJ2-3, with TRBD1 matching 11 bases. Germline values: CDR1 SGHRS, CDR2 YFSETQ. This CDR3 has 14 amino acids. V trimming: 4 bases; J trimming: 2 bases; junction bases outside the gene matches: 0. CDR3 in amino acids: CASSGQGATDTQYF. The DNA for the CDR3 is TGCGCCAGCAGCGGACAGGGGGCCACAGATACGCAGTATTTT.

The rearrangement links TRBV12-5 to TRBJ2-1; D is ambiguous. V was trimmed by 0 bases and J by 6 bases, leaving 6 bases between them. The CDR3 sequence is 13 residues long. Germline loops: CDR1 LGHNT, CDR2 FRNRAP. CDR3 in amino acids: CASGLVSSNEQFF. As DNA, the CDR3 is TGTGCTAGTGGTTTGGTTTCTAGCAATGAGCAGTTCTTC.

The chain employs TRBV7-8 and TRBJ2-2; TRBD1 matches at 8 bases. Losses at the gene ends were 6 bases for V and 6 bases for J; bases not matched to a gene: 6. The germline V gene has CDR1 SGHVS and CDR2 FQNEAQ. CDR3 size: 14 residues. The CDR3 spells CASSSVTGAGELFF. The CDR3 region has the DNA TGTGCCAGCAGTTCAGTGACAGGGGCCGGGGAGCTGTTTTTT.

Comment on this clone: An end of the junction does not agree with germline; a read error may underlie this. The rearrangement joins TRBV19 to TRBJ2-1, with 9 nucleotides matching TRBD1. Germline CDR1 reads LNHDA; CDR2 reads SQIVND (reference sequence). CDR3 length: 11 residues. Here the CDR3 DNA reads TGTGCCAGTAGCAGCCGGGACAGGGTTCTCTTC. This translates into CASSSRDRVLF.

This chain uses TRBV6-1 with TRBJ2-1, with 7 bases aligning to TRBD1. Germline V lookup: CDR1 MNHNS, CDR2 SASEGT. V was pared by 2 bases and J by 3 bases, with 4 bases of the junction left unmatched. CDR3 length: 15 amino acids. DNA for the CDR3: TGTGCCAGCAGTGAACTATCAGGGGGCTACAATGAGCAGTTCTTC. Protein: CASSELSGGYNEQFF.

The chain has TRBV28 and TRBJ2-1; 15 nucleotides match TRBD2. Per germline, CDR1 MDHEN and CDR2 SYDVKM. The ends lost 4 bases at V and 6 bases at J; junction bases unmatched: 4. CDR3 length: 16 amino acids. CDR3: CASSYGLAGGINEQFF. DNA of the CDR3: TGTGCCAGCAGTTATGGACTAGCGGGAGGGATCAATGAGCAGTTCTTC.

The V and J genes are TRBV6-5 and TRBJ2-2; weak D call: TRBD2 (5 bases). CDR1 and CDR2 (germline): MNHEY, SVGAGI. The CDR3 runs to 14 residues. V lost 6 bases to trimming and J lost 6 bases, with 14 bases between them. The CDR3 loop reads CASSPPRGSGELFF. CDR3 in DNA: TGTGCCAGCAGCCCCCCGCGAGGGTCCGGGGAGCTGTTTTTT.

Notes on this clone: Other nucleotide sequences in the sample specify the same CDR3. V is TRBV29-1 and J is TRBJ1-4; D is possibly TRBD1 (6 bases). The CDR3 is 12 residues long. V lost 4 bases to trimming and J lost 8 bases, with 11 bases between them. Germline-derived CDR1 and CDR2 are SQVTM and ANQGSEA. CDR3 sequence reads: CSVGGQEEKLFF. Here the CDR3 DNA reads TGCAGCGTTGGGGGGCAGGAGGAAAAACTGTTTTTT. Full variable domain (rest looked up from reference TRBV29-1 and TRBJ1-4): SAVISQKPSRDICQRGTSLTIQCQVDSQVTMMFWYRQQPGQSLTLIATANQGSEATYESGFVIDKFPISRPNLTFSTLTVSNMSPEDSSIYLCSVGGQEEKLFFGSGTQLSVL.

The chain employs TRBV6-6 and TRBJ1-1; no clear D gene. The CDR3 covers 14 residues. V was shortened by 10 bases and J by 0 bases, with 15 bases between the two germline ends. CDR1 and CDR2 (germline): MNHNY, SVGAGI (reference sequence). The CDR3 bases are TGTGCCACCCACAAGGAGGCACTGAACACTGAAGCTTTCTTT. This gives the protein CATHKEALNTEAFF.

This clone was observed a single time. V gene TRBV6-5 combines with J gene TRBJ1-1; 12 nucleotides agree with TRBD1. The CDR3 sequence is 15 residues long. Germline-derived CDR1 and CDR2 are MNHEY and SVGAGI. V lost 0 bases, J lost 6 bases, and 2 bases stayed unmatched. The CDR3 spells CASSYSGQGASEAFF. Here the CDR3 DNA reads TGTGCCAGCAGTTACTCGGGACAGGGGGCGTCTGAAGCTTTCTTT.

The chain links TRBV5-1 to TRBJ2-1; 10 positions match TRBD2. Losses at the gene ends were 2 bases for V and 5 bases for J; bases not matched to a gene: 4. The CDR3 length is 15 residues. CDR1 is SGHRS and CDR2 is YFSETQ in the germline V gene. The CDR3 DNA is TGCGCCAGCAGCTTAATTGGGACTAGCGACAATGAGCAGTTCTTC. Translation: CASSLIGTSDNEQFF.

The chain uses TRBV30 and TRBJ2-7, with 9 bases lining up with TRBD1. The CDR3 is 13 residues long. CDR1 and CDR2 from the germline V gene are GTSNPN and SVGIG (reference sequence). Trimming cost V 1 base and J 5 bases; bases outside gene matches: 3. CDR3 amino acids: CAWSGTGENEQYF. CDR3 DNA: TGTGCCTGGAGTGGGACAGGGGAGAACGAGCAGTACTTC.

This chain joins TRBV30 and TRBJ2-4, with 7 bases identical to TRBD1. This CDR3 has 13 amino acids. J lost 8 bases, V lost 0 bases, and 4 bases had no gene match. Per germline, CDR1 GTSNPN and CDR2 SVGIG (reference sequence). The CDR3 is CAWSVSGGHIQYF. CDR3 nucleotide sequence: TGTGCCTGGAGTGTATCAGGGGGACACATTCAGTACTTC.

In this sample, this clone turned up once. The chain combines TRBV4-1 with TRBJ2-3; no firm D call. Germline lookup yields CDR1 MGHRA and CDR2 YSYEKL. The CDR3 is made up of 17 amino acids. V lost 1 base, J lost 5 bases, and 19 bases lay in between. DNA of the CDR3: TGCGCCAGCAGCCAAGTTAGCTGGTACCCCGAGGTAGATACGCAGTATTTT. Its translation: CASSQVSWYPEVDTQYF.

The gene calls are TRBV20-1 and TRBJ2-5; D remains ambiguous. This CDR3 is built from 11 residues. CDR1 and CDR2 (germline): DFQATT, SNEGSKA (reference sequence). Between the trimmed V and J ends, which lost 1 base and 3 bases, there was a span of 3 bases. This CDR3 reads CSARAEETQYF. Here the CDR3 DNA reads TGCAGTGCTAGAGCGGAAGAGACCCAGTACTTC.

The rearrangement joins TRBV5-4 to TRBJ2-5; a weak D match, TRBD1 (6 bases). V lost 1 base and J lost 4, with 14 bases in between. This CDR3 has 15 residues. CDR1 SGHNT and CDR2 YYREEE come from the germline V gene (reference sequence). The CDR3 region is CASSLRQGLSETQYF. CDR3 DNA: TGTGCCAGCAGCTTGCGTCAGGGGCTGTCAGAGACCCAGTACTTC.

The V gene is TRBV6-1, the J gene TRBJ1-4; maybe TRBD1 (5 bases). Trimming pared 2 bases from V and 10 bases from J, leaving 17 bases between. CDR1 is MNHNS, CDR2 SASEGT, per germline. The CDR3 is 15 residues long. The DNA of the CDR3 is TGTGCCAGCAGTGAAACGAGGCCGGGGGAGGGAAAACTGTTTTTT. Translating gives CASSETRPGEGKLFF.

The chain carries TRBV9 and TRBJ2-7; tentative D call: TRBD2 (7 bases). This CDR3 is 15 amino acids long. Germline assignment: CDR1 SGDLS and CDR2 YYNGEE. V lost 0 bases and J lost 2, with 12 bases in between. CDR3 region: CASSVVGGATYEQYF. CDR3 nucleotides: TGTGCCAGCAGCGTAGTGGGGGGGGCAACCTACGAGCAGTACTTC.

The J gene is TRBJ2-7, the V gene TRBV28; 7 bases map to TRBD2. Trimming removed 2 bases from V and 7 bases from J; junction bases left unmatched: 8. Germline V gives CDR1 MDHEN, CDR2 SYDVKM. The CDR3 totals 14 residues. CDR3 protein: CASSLLAGAGEQYF. CDR3 sequence (DNA): TGTGCCAGCAGTTTACTGGCGGGAGCGGGGGAGCAGTACTTC. Complete variable domain (other parts from reference TRBV28 and TRBJ2-7): DVKVTQSSRYLVKRTGEKVFLECVQDMDHENMFWYRQDPGLGLRLIYFSYDVKMKEKGDIPEGYSVSREKKERFSLILESASTNQTSMYLCASSLLAGAGEQYFGPGTRLTVT.